Listed here are 2 T cell receptor beta chains from one sample, sequenced in a study of T cell responses to AZD1222 COVID-19 vaccine. The table came from immunoSEQ multiplex PCR; TCRdb's copy has only in-frame clones and leaves some out. The table has some 120,000 clones, roughly 89% seen once. The sequencing used peripheral blood, collected on day 0 of AZD1222 vaccination. These receptors were obtained from an adult in good health.

V is TRBV11-3 and J is TRBJ2-1, with D tentatively TRBD2 (6 bases). The V gene's germline CDR1 is SGHNT and CDR2 YENEEA. Trimming pared 2 bases from V and 9 bases from J, leaving 11 bases between. The CDR3 has 13 residues. Written as DNA, the CDR3 is TGTGCCAGCAGCTTAAGCCGGGGAGGTGAGCAGTTCTTC. Translating gives CASSLSRGGEQFF.

V and J are TRBV3-1 (or the pseudogene TRBV3-2) and TRBJ2-5; D possibly corresponds to TRBD1 (5 bases). This CDR3 spans 16 amino acids. V was clipped by 6 bases and J by 1 base, with 18 bases between them. Germline loops: CDR1 LGHDT, CDR2 YNNKEL (reference sequence). CDR3 region: CASSLSSDRIQETQYF. The CDR3 DNA follows: TGTGCCAGCAGTCTCTCTTCAGACAGAATCCAAGAGACCCAGTACTTC.